The subject of this entry is one TCR beta chain. No antigen is known for it. No base quality information exists; no much larger clone differs at one position. The data belong to a study of cytomegalovirus exposure and HLA in healthy donors (dated by TCRdb to the late 2010s). For the wider study: According to a later analysis, one platform produced both the 100 to 150 validation repertoires and the roughly 640 repertoires of the first cohort. The aim of the study was to test whether cataloging public T cell receptors could identify signatures of past pathogen exposure. A separate validation cohort of some 130 different subjects was used in addition to the roughly 670-subject first cohort. To predict cytomegalovirus infection status, the study brought together high-throughput TCR immunosequencing, statistical association of individual TCRs with disease status, and machine learning.

The protocol used for the library was the immunoSEQ multiplex PCR assay. Per the source publication's procedure: A statistical classification framework was built to diagnose cytomegalovirus status from the catalog of TCR beta chain sequences. What TCRdb holds here is the immuneACCESS table cut down to in-frame rearrangements. Part of the clones is not present; checked against another copy, under half of the missing clones reflect an unresolved V gene, and the others are unexplained. V and J calls and clone size are copied from that table; D and trimming were computed from the DNA. Recorded for this sample are 250,000 to 350,000 clones; roughly 90% of them occurred a single time. 0.92% of the sample belongs to the ten largest clones. Donors formed part of the validation cohort, which comprised fewer than 150 subjects and was distinct from the first cohort of 670 or so subjects. The study at large found these results: A later analysis lacked HLA typing for the validation cohort, so it scored co-occurrence in that cohort across all 120 repertoires. Three of the identified cytomegalovirus-associated TCR beta chains were confirmed in vitro to be specific for cytomegalovirus antigens. While some public TCRs were present in many individuals, most TCR sequences turned up only very rarely across donors. The classifier was reported to diagnose cytomegalovirus status with high specificity and sensitivity in both the original and validation cohorts. The study listed approximately 160 TCR beta chains as associated with cytomegalovirus. Of the cluster scores, about 94% were above 0 in a later analysis, which found that TCRs clustered in the first cohort also tended to co-occur in the roughly 130 validation repertoires. The authors suggested that the approach could potentially be generalized to other disease states and immunological phenotypes.

This TCR was sampled from a woman between 18 and 30 years old in good health and CMV-seronegative. The source material was PBMCs.

Here the CDR3 is given as CASSVAGYTGELFF. DNA sequence: TGCGCCAGCAGTGTTGCGGGGTACACCGGGGAGCTGTTTTTT. This chain joins TRBV10-1 to TRBJ2-2, with TRBD2 perhaps the D gene, on 6 matching bases. CDR3 length: 14 amino acids, cysteine to phenylalanine. Only the CDR3 DNA stays, 42 bases, in frame from base 1. According to the germline V gene (reference sequence), CDR1 reads WNHNN and CDR2 reads SYGVQD. The germline ends are 9 bases apart after V is trimmed by 4 bases and J by 3 bases.